A single sample is the source of the 9 T cell receptor beta chains below, sequenced in a study of T cell clones after liver transplantation. Assay: immunoSEQ multiplex PCR; the TCRdb copy retains only in-frame clones and omits some. Among about 75,000 clones, under 90% were seen once, and the ten largest hold more than 2%. The specimen comprised CD4+ T cells from blood, sampled roughly 48 months after liver transplant. The source is a human patient who received a liver transplant. The graft donor may have contributed some T cells.

V is TRBV5-4 and J is TRBJ2-7; 7 bases map to TRBD2. Germline V gene lookup returns CDR1 SGHNT and CDR2 YYREEE (reference sequence). CDR3 length: 14 residues. V lost 2 bases, J lost 7 bases, and 9 bases stayed unmatched. The CDR3: CASSFAGAVREQYF. CDR3 DNA sequence: TGTGCCAGCAGCTTTGCGGGAGCAGTGAGGGAGCAGTACTTC.

In this sample, this clone turned up once. The chain combines TRBV28 with TRBJ1-2; D remains ambiguous. The CDR3 contains 15 residues. V lost 6 bases, J lost 4 bases, and 18 bases lay in between. Germline assignment: CDR1 MDHEN and CDR2 SYDVKM. CDR3 DNA sequence: TGTGCCAGCAGGACGGTGGAGGGAGCGTCCTATGGCTACACCTTC. Translating it yields CASRTVEGASYGYTF.

The gene calls are TRBV19 and TRBJ1-3, with D unresolved. The V and J ends lost 5 bases and 8 bases respectively, with 22 bases between them. The CDR3 is 16 residues long. Germline V CDR1 and CDR2: LNHDA, SQIVND (reference sequence). The CDR3 sequence is CASSPQDGRSVYTIYF. The CDR3 nucleotides are TGTGCCAGTAGTCCGCAGGATGGGAGGAGTGTATACACCATATATTTT.

The chain uses TRBV7-2 and TRBJ1-6; TRBD1 matches 10 bases. This CDR3 is 18 amino acids long. Trimming removed 5 bases from V and 9 bases from J; junction bases left unmatched: 16. CDR1 and CDR2 (germline): SGHTA, FQGNSA. CDR3 amino acids: CASSATWDRGKVGSPLHF. The CDR3 bases are TGTGCCAGCAGCGCCACATGGGACAGGGGAAAAGTAGGTTCACCCCTCCACTTT.

V is TRBV19 and J is TRBJ2-2, with D uncertain. In germline, CDR1 is LNHDA, CDR2 SQIVND (reference sequence). Deletions cut 6 bases from V and 3 bases from J, with 14 bases between. This CDR3 is built from 15 residues. The DNA of the CDR3 is TGTGCCAGTAGGAGGAACGGGCTTTACACCGGGGAGCTGTTTTTT. Protein: CASRRNGLYTGELFF. The variable domain in full, with the rest retrieved from reference TRBV19 and TRBJ2-2, is DGGITQSPKYLFRKEGQNVTLSCEQNLNHDAMYWYRQDPGQGLRLIYYSQIVNDFQKGDIAEGYSVSREKKESFPLTVTSAQKNPTAFYLCASRRNGLYTGELFFGEGSRLTVL.

This clone was found once. In DNA form, the CDR3 reads TGTGCCAGCAGTTTATATTATAGCAATCAGCCCCAGCATTTT. As protein: CASSLYYSNQPQHF. This chain uses TRBV28 with TRBJ1-5; D is uncertain. Per germline, CDR1 MDHEN and CDR2 SYDVKM. V was cut by 1 base and J by 0 bases, with 4 bases left in between. The CDR3 is 14 amino acids.

The V and J genes are TRBV11-2 and TRBJ2-5; perhaps TRBD1 as D (6 bases). The CDR3 runs to 14 residues. Germline CDR1 is SGHAT and CDR2 is FQNNGV. V was trimmed by 2 bases and J by 1 base, leaving 8 bases between them. The CDR3 here is CASSLQGFQETQYF. DNA of the CDR3: TGTGCCAGCAGCTTACAGGGGTTCCAAGAGACCCAGTACTTC.

This rearrangement joins TRBV6-4 to TRBJ2-1; D call uncertain. The CDR3 covers 13 residues. The V end lost 2 bases, the J end lost 5 bases, and 7 bases lay between the germline ends. Germline CDR1 is MRHNA and CDR2 is SNTAGT. The CDR3, as DNA: TGTGCCAGCAGTGACGGTAGGAACAATGAGCAGTTCTTC. Its translation: CASSDGRNNEQFF.

The gene calls are TRBV6-5 and TRBJ1-3; D gene uncertain. In germline, CDR1 is MNHEY, CDR2 SVGAGI. The CDR3 length is 15 residues. Deletions cut 2 bases from V and 4 bases from J, with 12 bases between. The CDR3 region has the DNA TGTGCCAGCAGTTACGGAAGGGTATCCGGAAACACCATATATTTT. Translation gives CASSYGRVSGNTIYF.